A selection of T cell receptor beta chains follows, all from one sample in a study of T cell changes during pregnancy in multiple sclerosis. Sequencing used immunoSEQ multiplex PCR; TCRdb keeps in-frame clones, though not all of them. The data show 50,000 to 60,000 clones, around 90% seen once. Material: CD4+ T cells from peripheral blood mononuclear cells, obtained in the second trimester of pregnancy. The receptor set was obtained from a female donor with multiple sclerosis, enrolled in a pregnancy study. Both conserved end residues are part of each CDR3. Each record gives: J gene, D gene, clone size, V gene, CDR3 protein, CDR3 DNA. D genes are given only for firm matches. Clone size is given for some rows only: seen once, a few or many times, or a class if the clone is expanded.

j_call: TRBJ2-7
d_call: TRBD1
clone_size: .
v_call: TRBV7-6
cdr3_aa: CASSLAGTGEMYEQYF
cdr3_nt: TGTGCCAGCAGCTTAGCGGGGACAGGGGAAATGTACGAGCAGTACTTC

j_call: TRBJ2-5
d_call: TRBD1
clone_size: .
v_call: TRBV28
cdr3_aa: CASSARTGGGRETQYF
cdr3_nt: TGTGCCAGCAGTGCGAGAACAGGGGGCGGAAGGGAGACCCAGTACTTC

j_call: TRBJ2-7
d_call: TRBD1
clone_size: few
v_call: TRBV9
cdr3_aa: CASSEGQGWNYEQYF
cdr3_nt: TGTGCCAGCAGCGAGGGACAGGGGTGGAACTACGAGCAGTACTTC

j_call: TRBJ2-3
d_call: .
clone_size: .
v_call: TRBV4-1
cdr3_aa: CASSHPVAAKTDTQYF
cdr3_nt: TGCGCCAGCAGCCACCCCGTAGCGGCTAAGACAGATACGCAGTATTTT

j_call: TRBJ1-2
d_call: .
clone_size: .
v_call: TRBV9
cdr3_aa: CASSVEFNYGYTF
cdr3_nt: TGTGCCAGCAGCGTCGAGTTTAACTATGGCTACACCTTC

j_call: TRBJ1-3
d_call: .
clone_size: .
v_call: TRBV5-5
cdr3_aa: CASSLEGADSGNTIYF
cdr3_nt: TGTGCCAGCAGCTTGGAAGGGGCGGACTCTGGAAACACCATATATTTT

j_call: TRBJ1-3
d_call: TRBD1
clone_size: .
v_call: TRBV18
cdr3_aa: CASSLDRGSGNTIYF
cdr3_nt: TGTGCCAGCTCACTTGACAGGGGTTCTGGAAACACCATATATTTT

j_call: TRBJ1-5
d_call: .
clone_size: .
v_call: TRBV7-3
cdr3_aa: CASSFYSNQPQHF
cdr3_nt: TGTGCCAGCAGCTTTTATAGCAATCAGCCCCAGCATTTT

j_call: TRBJ1-2
d_call: .
clone_size: .
v_call: TRBV28
cdr3_aa: CASSLKGVDYGYTF
cdr3_nt: TGTGCCAGCAGTTTGAAGGGGGTTGACTATGGCTACACCTTC

j_call: TRBJ1-6
d_call: TRBD1
clone_size: .
v_call: TRBV11-2
cdr3_aa: CASSAGTGRSSSPLHF
cdr3_nt: TGTGCCAGCAGCGCCGGGACAGGTAGATCTAGTTCACCCCTCCACTTT

j_call: TRBJ1-1
d_call: .
clone_size: .
v_call: TRBV11-2
cdr3_aa: CASSLAVGRAFF
cdr3_nt: TGTGCCAGCAGCTTAGCAGTGGGGAGAGCTTTCTTT

j_call: TRBJ2-6
d_call: .
clone_size: .
v_call: TRBV6-5
cdr3_aa: CASSYGTSGANVLTF
cdr3_nt: TGTGCCAGCAGTTACGGCACCTCTGGGGCCAACGTCCTGACTTTC

j_call: TRBJ1-2
d_call: TRBD1
clone_size: few
v_call: TRBV11-1
cdr3_aa: CASSPAGTGYGYTF
cdr3_nt: TGTGCCAGCAGCCCCGCCGGGACAGGGTATGGCTACACCTTC

j_call: TRBJ1-2
d_call: .
clone_size: .
v_call: TRBV29-1
cdr3_aa: CSVEGPGRGVYGYTF
cdr3_nt: TGCAGCGTTGAAGGTCCGGGGAGGGGCGTCTATGGCTACACCTTC

j_call: TRBJ1-2
d_call: TRBD1
clone_size: .
v_call: TRBV11-2
cdr3_aa: CASSSLRGRNYGYTF
cdr3_nt: TGTGCCAGCAGCTCCCTAAGGGGGCGAAACTATGGCTACACCTTC

j_call: TRBJ2-1
d_call: .
clone_size: .
v_call: TRBV21-1
cdr3_aa: CASSRHIKTYNEQFF
cdr3_nt: TGTGCCAGCAGCAGACATATCAAGACCTACAATGAGCAGTTCTTC

j_call: TRBJ1-5
d_call: TRBD1
clone_size: .
v_call: TRBV2
cdr3_aa: CASSSTGARSNQPQHF
cdr3_nt: TGTGCCAGCAGTTCAACAGGGGCCAGAAGCAATCAGCCCCAGCATTTT

j_call: TRBJ1-5
d_call: .
clone_size: .
v_call: TRBV27
cdr3_aa: CASSPLPGLGAGNQPQHF
cdr3_nt: TGTGCCAGCAGTCCCCTTCCTGGGTTAGGGGCAGGCAATCAGCCCCAGCATTTT

j_call: TRBJ1-2
d_call: .
clone_size: .
v_call: TRBV20-1
cdr3_aa: CSASRGDGYTF
cdr3_nt: TGCAGTGCTAGTCGGGGGGACGGCTACACCTTC

j_call: TRBJ2-3
d_call: TRBD2
clone_size: .
v_call: TRBV5-1
cdr3_aa: CASSSVTSEDTQYF
cdr3_nt: TGCGCCAGCAGCTCTGTAACTAGCGAGGATACGCAGTATTTT

j_call: TRBJ2-1
d_call: .
clone_size: .
v_call: TRBV5-4
cdr3_aa: CASSSGLDPYNEQFF
cdr3_nt: TGTGCCAGCAGCTCGGGACTGGACCCCTACAATGAGCAGTTCTTC

j_call: TRBJ2-2
d_call: .
clone_size: .
v_call: TRBV10-3
cdr3_aa: CAIMEYGPGELFF
cdr3_nt: TGTGCCATCATGGAGTACGGTCCCGGGGAGCTGTTTTTT

j_call: TRBJ2-3
d_call: .
clone_size: .
v_call: TRBV5-1
cdr3_aa: CASSLEGHLSTDTQYF
cdr3_nt: TGCGCCAGCAGCTTGGAGGGACACTTAAGCACAGATACGCAGTATTTT

j_call: TRBJ2-1
d_call: TRBD2
clone_size: .
v_call: TRBV6-1
cdr3_aa: CASSGPRGGKDSEQFF
cdr3_nt: TGTGCCAGCAGTGGACCCCGCGGGGGGAAGGATAGTGAGCAGTTCTTC

j_call: TRBJ2-5
d_call: .
clone_size: few
v_call: TRBV14
cdr3_aa: CASSPKGLAVPGEETQYF
cdr3_nt: TGTGCCAGCAGCCCTAAGGGCCTAGCGGTCCCAGGGGAAGAGACCCAGTACTTC

j_call: TRBJ2-3
d_call: .
clone_size: once
v_call: TRBV5-1
cdr3_aa: CASSSGGDRVTDTQYF
cdr3_nt: TGCGCCAGCAGTTCGGGGGGGGACAGGGTCACAGATACGCAGTATTTT

j_call: TRBJ2-6
d_call: .
clone_size: .
v_call: TRBV19
cdr3_aa: CASSRLFRDSGANVLTF
cdr3_nt: TGTGCCAGTAGTCGACTATTCCGGGACTCTGGGGCCAACGTCCTGACTTTC

j_call: TRBJ2-1
d_call: TRBD1
clone_size: .
v_call: TRBV2
cdr3_aa: CASIATGGSYNEQFF
cdr3_nt: TGTGCCAGCATCGCTACAGGGGGTTCCTACAATGAGCAGTTCTTC

j_call: TRBJ2-5
d_call: .
clone_size: once
v_call: TRBV5-5
cdr3_aa: CASSLEGKQGTQYF
cdr3_nt: TGTGCCAGCAGCTTGGAGGGGAAACAGGGGACCCAGTACTTC

j_call: TRBJ1-4
d_call: TRBD1
clone_size: .
v_call: TRBV5-4
cdr3_aa: CASSSGGVGEKLFF
cdr3_nt: TGTGCCAGCAGCTCAGGGGGCGTGGGGGAAAAACTGTTTTTT

j_call: TRBJ2-2
d_call: .
clone_size: .
v_call: TRBV9
cdr3_aa: CASSAQGVSGNTGELFF
cdr3_nt: TGTGCCAGCAGCGCCCAGGGTGTGTCCGGGAACACCGGGGAGCTGTTTTTT

j_call: TRBJ2-1
d_call: .
clone_size: .
v_call: TRBV6-6
cdr3_aa: CASSYSAVYNEQFF
cdr3_nt: TGTGCCAGCAGTTATTCAGCGGTCTACAATGAGCAGTTCTTC

j_call: TRBJ2-3
d_call: TRBD2
clone_size: .
v_call: TRBV27
cdr3_aa: CASRYSLAGFTDTQYF
cdr3_nt: TGTGCCAGCAGATACAGTCTAGCGGGTTTCACAGATACGCAGTATTTT

j_call: TRBJ2-3
d_call: .
clone_size: .
v_call: TRBV5-1
cdr3_aa: CASVGPSTDTQYF
cdr3_nt: TGCGCCAGCGTGGGGCCGAGCACAGATACGCAGTATTTT

j_call: TRBJ1-1
d_call: TRBD1
clone_size: .
v_call: TRBV29-1
cdr3_aa: CSVTRDRGATEAFF
cdr3_nt: TGCAGCGTGACCCGGGACAGGGGGGCCACTGAAGCTTTCTTT

j_call: TRBJ1-4
d_call: TRBD1
clone_size: .
v_call: TRBV5-1
cdr3_aa: CASSTGTANEKLFF
cdr3_nt: TGCGCCAGCAGCACAGGGACAGCTAATGAAAAACTGTTTTTT

j_call: TRBJ2-6
d_call: TRBD1
clone_size: .
v_call: TRBV4-2
cdr3_aa: CASSQGQGAGGANVLTF
cdr3_nt: TGTGCCAGCAGCCAAGGACAGGGGGCAGGAGGGGCCAACGTCCTGACTTTC

j_call: TRBJ1-1
d_call: .
clone_size: .
v_call: TRBV27
cdr3_aa: CASWRYPRDTDTEAFF
cdr3_nt: TGTGCCAGCTGGCGATACCCCCGGGACACAGACACTGAAGCTTTCTTT

j_call: TRBJ2-2
d_call: .
clone_size: .
v_call: TRBV6-1
cdr3_aa: CASSPLTVDTGELFF
cdr3_nt: TGTGCCAGCAGTCCTTTGACAGTCGACACCGGGGAGCTGTTTTTT

j_call: TRBJ1-1
d_call: TRBD1
clone_size: .
v_call: TRBV2
cdr3_aa: CASSSRQGVTRTEAFF
cdr3_nt: TGTGCCAGCAGTTCGCGACAGGGCGTTACGAGGACTGAAGCTTTCTTT

j_call: TRBJ2-3
d_call: .
clone_size: .
v_call: TRBV9
cdr3_aa: CASSGRGESTDTQYF
cdr3_nt: TGTGCCAGCAGCGGCCGGGGAGAAAGCACAGATACGCAGTATTTT

j_call: TRBJ1-1
d_call: .
clone_size: .
v_call: TRBV9
cdr3_aa: CASSVEPRGEWTEAFF
cdr3_nt: TGTGCCAGCAGCGTAGAACCCCGCGGTGAGTGGACTGAAGCTTTCTTT

j_call: TRBJ1-5
d_call: .
clone_size: .
v_call: TRBV30
cdr3_aa: CAWSVNSGNQPQHF
cdr3_nt: TGTGCCTGGAGTGTAAACTCCGGGAATCAGCCCCAGCATTTT

j_call: TRBJ2-3
d_call: TRBD2
clone_size: once
v_call: TRBV10-3
cdr3_aa: CAISESERGGPPTDTQYF
cdr3_nt: TGTGCCATCAGTGAGTCGGAGCGGGGGGGACCCCCCACAGATACGCAGTATTTT

j_call: TRBJ2-1
d_call: .
clone_size: .
v_call: TRBV29-1
cdr3_aa: CSVGVAGNDEQFF
cdr3_nt: TGCAGCGTTGGGGTTGCCGGGAACGATGAGCAGTTCTTC

j_call: TRBJ2-3
d_call: TRBD2
clone_size: .
v_call: TRBV2
cdr3_aa: CASRRGESTDTQYF
cdr3_nt: TGTGCCAGCCGGCGGGGGGAAAGCACAGATACGCAGTATTTT

j_call: TRBJ1-2
d_call: .
clone_size: .
v_call: TRBV29-1
cdr3_aa: CSVPRNSYGYTF
cdr3_nt: TGCAGCGTCCCAAGGAACAGCTATGGCTACACCTTC

j_call: TRBJ1-3
d_call: .
clone_size: .
v_call: TRBV11-2
cdr3_aa: CASSRQGNTIYF
cdr3_nt: TGTGCCAGCAGCCGACAGGGAAACACCATATATTTT

j_call: TRBJ1-5
d_call: .
clone_size: .
v_call: TRBV19
cdr3_aa: CASSIQGGDNQPQHF
cdr3_nt: TGTGCCAGTAGTATACAGGGCGGGGACAATCAGCCCCAGCATTTT

j_call: TRBJ2-7
d_call: TRBD1
clone_size: .
v_call: TRBV6-1
cdr3_aa: CASGEDWTGGSQEQYF
cdr3_nt: TGTGCCAGCGGTGAAGACTGGACAGGGGGTTCACAAGAGCAGTACTTC

j_call: TRBJ1-2
d_call: .
clone_size: .
v_call: TRBV2
cdr3_aa: CASRQKDRSYGYTF
cdr3_nt: TGTGCCAGCAGACAAAAGGACAGAAGCTATGGCTACACCTTC